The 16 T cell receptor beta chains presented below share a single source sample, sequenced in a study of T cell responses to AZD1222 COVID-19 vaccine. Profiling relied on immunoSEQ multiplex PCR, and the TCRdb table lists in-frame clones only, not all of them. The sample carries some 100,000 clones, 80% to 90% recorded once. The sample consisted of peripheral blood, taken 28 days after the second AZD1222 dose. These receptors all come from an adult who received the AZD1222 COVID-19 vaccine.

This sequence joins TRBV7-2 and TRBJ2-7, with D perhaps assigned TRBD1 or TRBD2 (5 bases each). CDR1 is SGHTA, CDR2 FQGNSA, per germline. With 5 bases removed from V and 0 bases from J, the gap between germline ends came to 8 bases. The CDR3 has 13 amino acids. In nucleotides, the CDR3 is TGTGCCAGCAGCACGGGGCCCTCCTACGAGCAGTACTTC. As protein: CASSTGPSYEQYF.

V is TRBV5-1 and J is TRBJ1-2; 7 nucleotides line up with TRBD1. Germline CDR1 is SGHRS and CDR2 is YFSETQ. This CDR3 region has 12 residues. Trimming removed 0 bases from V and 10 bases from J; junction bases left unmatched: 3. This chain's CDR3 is CASSLGQGAYTF. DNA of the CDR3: TGCGCCAGCAGCTTGGGACAGGGAGCCTACACCTTC.

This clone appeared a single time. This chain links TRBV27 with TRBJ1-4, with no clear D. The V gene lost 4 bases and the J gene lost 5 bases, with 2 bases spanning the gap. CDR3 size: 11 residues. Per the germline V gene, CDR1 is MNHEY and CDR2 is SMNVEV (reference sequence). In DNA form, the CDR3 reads TGTGCCAGCAGTTCCAATGAAAAACTGTTTTTT. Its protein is CASSSNEKLFF.

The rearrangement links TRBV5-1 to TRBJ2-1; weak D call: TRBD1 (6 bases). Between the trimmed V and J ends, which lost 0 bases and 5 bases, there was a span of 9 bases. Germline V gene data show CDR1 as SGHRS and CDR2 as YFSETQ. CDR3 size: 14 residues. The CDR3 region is CASSLAGDHNEQFF. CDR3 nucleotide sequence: TGCGCCAGCAGCTTGGCAGGGGACCACAATGAGCAGTTCTTC.

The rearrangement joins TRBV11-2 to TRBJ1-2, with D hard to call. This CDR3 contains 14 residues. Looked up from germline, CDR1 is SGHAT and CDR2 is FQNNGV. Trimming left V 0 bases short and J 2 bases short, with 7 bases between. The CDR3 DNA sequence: TGTGCCAGCAGCTTAGAACGGGCGAACTATGGCTACACCTTC. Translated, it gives CASSLERANYGYTF. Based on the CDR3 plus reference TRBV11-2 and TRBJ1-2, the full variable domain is EAGVAQSPRYKIIEKRQSVAFWCNPISGHATLYWYQQILGQGPKLLIQFQNNGVVDDSQLPKDRFSAERLKGVDSTLKIQPAKLEDSAVYLCASSLERANYGYTFGSGTRLTVV.

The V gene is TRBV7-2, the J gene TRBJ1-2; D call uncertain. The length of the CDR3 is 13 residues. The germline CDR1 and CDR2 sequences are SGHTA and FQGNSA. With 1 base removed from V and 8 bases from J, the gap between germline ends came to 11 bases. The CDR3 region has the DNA TGTGCCAGCAGCTTAGGTCCCCCCGGGGGCTACACCTTC. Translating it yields CASSLGPPGGYTF.

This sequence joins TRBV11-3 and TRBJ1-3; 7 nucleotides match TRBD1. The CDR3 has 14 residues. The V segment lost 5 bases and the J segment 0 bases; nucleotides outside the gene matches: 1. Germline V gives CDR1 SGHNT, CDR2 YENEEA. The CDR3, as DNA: TGTGCCAGCAGCCCAGGGGGCTCTGGAAACACCATATATTTT. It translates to CASSPGGSGNTIYF.

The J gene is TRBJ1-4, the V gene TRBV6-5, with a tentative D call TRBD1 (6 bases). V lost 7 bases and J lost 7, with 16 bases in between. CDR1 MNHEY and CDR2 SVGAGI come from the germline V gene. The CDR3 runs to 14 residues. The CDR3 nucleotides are TGTGCCAGCAAACCAGGGGACGCGGCTGAAAAACTGTTTTTT. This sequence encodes CASKPGDAAEKLFF.

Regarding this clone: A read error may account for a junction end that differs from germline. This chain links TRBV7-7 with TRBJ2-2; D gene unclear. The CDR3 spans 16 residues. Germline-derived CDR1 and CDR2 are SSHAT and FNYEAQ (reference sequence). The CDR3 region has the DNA TGTGCTAGCACTCCTGGAGTCTCAGCGAACACCGGGGAGCTGTTTTTT. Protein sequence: CASTPGVSANTGELFF.

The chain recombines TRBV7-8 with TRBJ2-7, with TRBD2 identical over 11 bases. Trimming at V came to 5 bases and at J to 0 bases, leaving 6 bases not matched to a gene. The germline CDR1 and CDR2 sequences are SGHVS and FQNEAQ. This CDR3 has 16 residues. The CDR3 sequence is CASSIRLAGNSYEQYF. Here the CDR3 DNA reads TGTGCCAGCAGCATCCGACTAGCGGGAAACTCCTACGAGCAGTACTTC.

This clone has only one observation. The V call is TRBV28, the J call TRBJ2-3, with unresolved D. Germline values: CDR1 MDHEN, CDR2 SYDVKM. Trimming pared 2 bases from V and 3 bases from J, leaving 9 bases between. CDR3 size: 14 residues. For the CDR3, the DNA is TGTGCCAGCAGTTTACGGTTTTTAACAGATACGCAGTATTTT. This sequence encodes CASSLRFLTDTQYF.

DNA of the CDR3: TGTGCCAGCAGCGCGGGACAGGCGTCCTACGAGCAGTACTTC. Encoded protein: CASSAGQASYEQYF. The chain carries TRBV11-1 and TRBJ2-7; TRBD1 agrees at 8 bases. The CDR3 length is 14 residues. The germline V gene has CDR1 SGHAT and CDR2 FQDESV (reference sequence). The J segment lost 1 base and the V segment lost 5 bases, leaving 4 bases of the junction unmatched.

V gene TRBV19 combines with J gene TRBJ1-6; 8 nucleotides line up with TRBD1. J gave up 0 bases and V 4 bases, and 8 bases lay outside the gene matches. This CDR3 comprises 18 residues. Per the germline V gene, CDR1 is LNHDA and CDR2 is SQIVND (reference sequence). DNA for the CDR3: TGTGCCAGTAGTACGGAATCCGACAGGGGCTCCTATAATTCACCCCTCCACTTT. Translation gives CASSTESDRGSYNSPLHF.

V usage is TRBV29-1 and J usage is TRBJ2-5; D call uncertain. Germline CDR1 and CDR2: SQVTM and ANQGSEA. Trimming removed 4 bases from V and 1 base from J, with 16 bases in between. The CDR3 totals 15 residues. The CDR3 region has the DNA TGCAGCGTTGTTAATCCTGGCAGCCTCCAAGAGACCCAGTACTTC. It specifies CSVVNPGSLQETQYF.

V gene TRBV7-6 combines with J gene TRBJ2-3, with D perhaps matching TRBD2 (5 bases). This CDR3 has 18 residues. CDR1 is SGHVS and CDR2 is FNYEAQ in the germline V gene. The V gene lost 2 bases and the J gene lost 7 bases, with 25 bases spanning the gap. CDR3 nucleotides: TGTGCCAGCAGCTTACGGGCCTCTATGGAGGCACTGGGTAATACGCAGTATTTT. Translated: CASSLRASMEALGNTQYF.

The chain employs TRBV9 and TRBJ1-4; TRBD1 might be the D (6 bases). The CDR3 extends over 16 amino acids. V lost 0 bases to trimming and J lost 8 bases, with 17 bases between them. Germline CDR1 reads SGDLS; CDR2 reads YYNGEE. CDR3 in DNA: TGTGCCAGCAGCGTAGACCCCCAGGGAGGGGGGGAAAAACTGTTTTTT. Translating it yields CASSVDPQGGGEKLFF.